This TCR beta chain was found in a study of blood T cells in healthy people across ages (dated by TCRdb to between 2014 and 2016). Looking at the study overall: In model experiments, template switching captured about one uniquely barcoded TCR beta cDNA molecule for every two T cells. Using deep sequencing normalized with unique cDNA molecular identifiers, the study measured how TCR beta repertoire diversity changes with age. Four age groups were formed from the donors: young (average 16 years), middle-aged (approximately 40), aged (around 62) and long-lived (less than 85). For two donors (one aged 18 to 29 and one aged 80 or older), the study analyzed two additional independent replicas of 1 million unique cDNA reads from the same blood draw. Study-wide conclusions, independent of this receptor: The percentage of naive T cells measured by flow cytometry correlated strongly with observed TCR beta diversity. Compared with the aged group, the long-lived group had more naive CD4+ T cells, fewer expanded clones and increased TCR diversity, suggesting age selection. Because donor CMV infection status was unknown, age-related changes in expanded clonotypes were potentially confounded. Estimates of total diversity from one million sequenced T cells were regarded as lower bounds and underestimates. As age increased, observed TCR beta diversity per million T cells dropped in a roughly linear way, and a significant reduction was already evident by age approximately 40. Conclusive comparison of naive and antigen-experienced compartments was prevented by the profiling of bulk unsorted PBMCs.

Preparation of the library involved 5' RACE. Sequencer: Illumina HiSeq 2500. A second PCR of roughly 7 to 11 cycles was performed with a sample-barcoded 5' primer and a J-beta primer mix. A template-switch 5' adaptor carrying 12 random nucleotides introduced a unique molecular identifier onto each TCR beta cDNA molecule. Each sample yielded at least 3 million CDR3-containing paired-end reads. All of the RNA was converted into first-strand cDNA using the Mint cDNA synthesis kit, with a TRBC-specific oligonucleotide serving as the primer. Following uracil-DNA glycosylase treatment, all cDNA underwent a first 18-cycle PCR with the universal primers M1SS and BC2_uni_R. The paper's processing steps were these. Normalization of each sample was performed by random selection of 1 million high-quality reads, each carrying a distinct molecular identifier. Reads with shared molecular identifiers were discarded instead of being binned into consensus sequences. CDR3 identification, clonotype clustering and error correction used MiTCR with a Q25 quality threshold and the strictest error-elimination algorithm. A nonparametric unseen species model using Euler transformation provided a lower-bound estimate of total TCR beta diversity. Clones were called with MiXCR by TCRdb after fastp trimmed the public reads at Q25, and only in-frame beta chains were retained. Rows matching on CDR3 protein sequence are summarized as one entry with the most common DNA and genes. These V and J calls derive from TCRdb rather than the authors' analysis. This sample is represented by 500,000 to 550,000 distinct CDR3 sequences; less than 25% of them were singletons. The ten largest clonotypes hold around 10% of the sample.

Points on this clonotype: Its antigen specificity is not known. No qualities accompany the bases; no much larger clone lies one base away.

Systemically healthy Caucasian individuals from Russia, some 38 in total and aged about 6 to 100 years, were included as donors. Ten milliliters of peripheral blood were collected from each donor into EDTA-treated Vacutainer tubes. PBMCs were isolated by Ficoll-Paque density-gradient centrifugation, with at least 6 million obtained per sample. Trizol reagent was used to extract total RNA from PBMCs, with at least 6 micrograms per sample. For every donor, flow cytometry on a PBMC aliquot measured the percentage of naive CD45RAhigh/CD27high T cells. The CDR1 and CDR2 encoded by the germline V gene (reference sequence) are SGHKS and YYEKEE. The V and J ends are trimmed by 4 bases and 9 bases, leaving 20 bases between them. Inclusive of the bounding cysteine and phenylalanine, the CDR3 is 15 residues long. This entry keeps only the CDR3 DNA: 45 bases, framed from base 1. These records were also assigned to another study, of T cells of mothers and their children. As described in the second report: Nine systemically healthy Caucasian individuals served as donors, namely three mothers together with their six children. cDNA synthesis consumed the entire amount of extracted RNA, loaded at roughly 1.5 ug RNA in each 15 ul reaction. In the second PCR, the M1S primer added sample barcodes and 2-4 random nucleotides. Over 8 million TCR beta CDR3 reads were obtained for each mother, and around 3 million reads were obtained for each child. Thymic selection shapes the output of TCR recombination in a similar way in related and unrelated pairs, and inherited differences have a minor effect. Normalized repertoire overlap was always found to be slightly, but never significantly, higher in related mother-child pairs than in unrelated mother-child pairs. With a sensitivity of roughly 93 clones per million clonotypes, no persistent microchimeric T cell clones were detected. Deep NGS was used in the study to compare the TCR beta repertoires of mothers and children and to look for features that separate related mother-child pairs from unrelated individuals. Mothers averaged about 37 +/- 4 years of age and children averaged about 10 +/- 4 years. After adapters were ligated using NEBNext reagents, the libraries underwent 100+100 nt paired-end sequencing on an Illumina HiSeq 2000. Mother and child libraries were prepared a month apart and sequenced in separate runs to prevent cross-contamination. For each donor, somewhere between roughly 450,000 and 2,100,000 distinct TCR beta clonotypes were identified. Naive TCR beta clonotypes were estimated from low-frequency clonotypes matched to each donor's FACS-determined naive share, without sorting.

The receptor chain draws on TRBV5-5 and TRBJ2-4; the D region may be TRBD1 or TRBD2, each matching 6 bases equally. This clonotype was obtained from a boy aged 10-17 years in good health. Sequenced material: blood. The CDR3 reads CASSQLLGGSGIQYF. Here is the DNA: TGTGCCAGCAGCCAACTCCTCGGGGGCAGTGGCATTCAGTACTTC.